The present T cell receptor beta chain was sequenced within a study of T cell clones after liver transplantation. Whole-study context: A pre-transplant mixed lymphocyte reaction with TCRbeta sequencing defined graft-donor-reactive clones followed in post-transplant blood. Pre-transplant mixed lymphocyte reactions yielded third-party-reactive TCRbeta sequences as comparators for graft-donor-reactive sequences. Study-wide findings and caveats: In two subjects, few donor cells limited the measurable donor-reactive repertoire.

TCRdb keeps only in-frame clones here, not all; method: immunoSEQ multiplex PCR. The table lists some 80,000 clones, around four fifths of them singletons. As for this clone: The antigen remains unidentified.

Germline V gene lookup returns CDR1 SGDLS and CDR2 YYNGEE. This CDR3 is 16 amino acids long. J gave up 0 bases and V 3 bases, and 5 bases lay outside the gene matches. This material consisted of CD4+ T cells from blood, taken about 50 months after liver transplant. The clonotype was recovered from a human patient who received a liver transplant. Some T cells may have originated in the graft donor. The rearrangement joins TRBV9 to TRBJ2-3, with TRBD2 matching 9 bases. The CDR3 DNA follows: TGTGCCAGCAGCGAGACTAGCGGAGGCAGCACAGATACGCAGTATTTT. Its protein is CASSETSGGSTDTQYF.